The 31 T cell receptor beta chains in this list originate from one sample, sequenced in a study of early T cells in non-severe SARS-CoV-2 infection. In TCRdb, the 5' RACE reads were re-called with MiXCR into one record per CDR3 protein. The table shows tens of thousands of distinct CDR3 sequences, with around an eighth occurring only once. Sequenced input: whole blood. The receptors originated from an adult who was a healthcare worker with PCR-confirmed SARS-CoV-2 infection or an uninfected control (not recorded which).

Ten or more counts support this clonotype. The rearrangement links TRBV7-9 to TRBJ2-5; D call uncertain. CDR1 is SEHNR, CDR2 FQNEAQ, per germline (reference sequence). The CDR3 runs to 13 residues. Deletions cut 4 bases from V and 5 bases from J, with 11 bases between. The CDR3, as DNA: TGTGCCAGCAGCTACCAATTAGGGGAGACCCAGTACTTC. This encodes CASSYQLGETQYF.

This clonotype has a count of ten or more. This rearrangement joins TRBV7-9 to TRBJ1-5; 9 positions agree with TRBD1. Looked up from germline, CDR1 is SEHNR and CDR2 is FQNEAQ (reference sequence). The CDR3 is 15 amino acids. Trimming at V came to 3 bases and at J to 3 bases, leaving 3 bases not matched to a gene. The CDR3 DNA reads as TGTGCCAGCAGCTTTGGGACAGGGTCCAATCAGCCCCAGCATTTT. This gives the protein CASSFGTGSNQPQHF.

The gene calls are TRBV15 and TRBJ2-7; possible D gene TRBD1, 6 bases. Germline CDR1 reads LNHNV; CDR2 reads YYDKDF (reference sequence). V was clipped by 0 bases and J by 5 bases, with 17 bases between them. This CDR3 contains 16 residues. Here the CDR3 DNA reads TGTGCCACCAGCAGAGATTGGGGGCCGGCCGGTGACGAGCAGTACTTC. It codes for CATSRDWGPAGDEQYF.

The gene calls are TRBV7-8 and TRBJ2-2; D is unclear. Germline assignment: CDR1 SGHVS and CDR2 FQNEAQ. The CDR3 contains 16 residues. Trimming left V 2 bases short and J 2 bases short, with 12 bases between. CDR3 sequence: CASSLIRQLNTGELFF. The CDR3 region has the DNA TGTGCCAGCAGCTTAATTAGGCAGCTTAACACCGGGGAGCTGTTTTTT.

Worth noting for this clonotype: This may be a read error, as it is one base from a much larger clone. The chain couples TRBV4-1 to TRBJ2-5, with a possible D match to TRBD1 (6 bases). The CDR3 sequence is 15 residues long. Per germline, CDR1 MGHRA and CDR2 YSYEKL. The DNA of the CDR3 is TGCGCCAGCAGCCAAGGCTGGACAGACGAAGAGACCCAGAACTTC. It codes for CASSQGWTDEETQNF.

This clonotype was observed many times. The chain couples TRBV5-5 to TRBJ2-7; a possible D gene is TRBD2 (7 bases). The CDR3 sequence is 15 residues long. Germline V CDR1 and CDR2: SGHKS, YYEKEE (reference sequence). Deletions cut 2 bases from V and 0 bases from J, with 12 bases between. CDR3 region: CASSFRGASSYEQYF. The DNA for the CDR3 is TGTGCCAGCAGCTTCCGGGGGGCGAGCTCCTACGAGCAGTACTTC.

This clonotype was detected once. The V and J genes are TRBV6-5 and TRBJ2-3, with TRBD2 matching over 8 bases. The V gene's germline CDR1 is MNHEY and CDR2 SVGAGI. The CDR3 contains 16 residues. J gave up 0 bases and V 8 bases, and 10 bases lay outside the gene matches. The CDR3 spells CASHQGAGVSTDTQYF. The CDR3 DNA is TGTGCCAGCCATCAAGGAGCGGGAGTCAGCACAGATACGCAGTATTTT.

The chain uses TRBV1 and TRBJ2-3. TRBV1 is designated a pseudogene. The length of the CDR3 is 17 residues. This CDR3 is CTSSQDGGSCTADTQYF. The CDR3 coding sequence is TGCACCAGCAGCCAAGATGGTGGTAGCTGTACCGCAGATACGCAGTATTTT.

The chain uses TRBV10-3 and TRBJ1-5, with unresolved D. The germline V gene encodes CDR1 ENHRY and CDR2 SYGVKD. CDR3 size: 15 residues. V gave up 6 bases and J gave up 0 bases, with 12 bases separating them. CDR3 sequence: CAIRDDTFSNQPQHF. The CDR3 bases are TGTGCCATCAGAGATGACACCTTTAGCAATCAGCCCCAGCATTTT.

This rearrangement joins TRBV7-8 to TRBJ2-1; D is tentatively TRBD1 or TRBD2 (5 bases each). The CDR3 is 14 residues long. The germline CDR1 and CDR2 sequences are SGHVS and FQNEAQ. The ends were cut back, 4 bases at V and 5 bases at J, with 12 bases in the middle. The CDR3 DNA follows: TGTGCCAGCAGCTCACGGTGGGACCACAATGAGCAGTTCTTC. Protein sequence: CASSSRWDHNEQFF.

This clonotype was counted at least ten times. The rearrangement links TRBV29-1 to TRBJ2-5; TRBD1 or TRBD2 may be the D gene (5 bases each). CDR1 is SQVTM, CDR2 ANQGSEA, per germline. Trimming took 3 bases from V and 4 from J, leaving 9 bases between them. The CDR3 consists of 12 residues. The CDR3 bases are TGCAGCGTTGATCGGGGCCGAGAGACCCAGTACTTC. As protein: CSVDRGRETQYF.

A note on this clonotype: One end of the junction fails to match germline, which may point to a read error. The V call is TRBV5-4, the J call TRBJ2-2; TRBD2 matches 11 bases. Per germline, CDR1 SGHNT and CDR2 YYREEE (reference sequence). The CDR3 spans 16 residues. The CDR3 DNA follows: TGTGCCTGCAGCTGGGGACTAGCGGTGAACACCGGGGAGCTGTTTTTT. As protein: CACSWGLAVNTGELFF.

There are a few counts of this clonotype. V and J are TRBV21-1 and TRBJ2-7; the table's D call, TRBD2, has no DNA check behind it. TRBV21-1 is a pseudogene segment. The CDR3 covers 20 residues. The CDR3 loop reads CASSSRAGTSGRSSSYEQYF. DNA for the CDR3: TGTGCCAGCAGCAGTAGAGCCGGGACTAGCGGGAGGTCGTCCTCCTACGAGCAGTACTTC.

This clonotype came up many times. The chain recombines TRBV29-1 with TRBJ2-1; 10 nucleotides align to TRBD2. CDR1 is SQVTM, CDR2 ANQGSEA, per germline. This CDR3 spans 13 amino acids. Trimming took 7 bases from V and 8 from J; bases not matched to a gene: 8. CDR3 nucleotides: TGCAGCGGAGCGGGAGGGAATTGGGATGAGCAGTTCTTC. Its protein is CSGAGGNWDEQFF.

The rearrangement joins TRBV9 to TRBJ2-1; no clear D. CDR1 and CDR2 from the germline V gene are SGDLS and YYNGEE. The CDR3 is 13 amino acids. V lost 2 bases and J 5 bases, leaving 8 bases between the germline ends. CDR3 in DNA: TGTGCCAGCAGCGTGATGCGAAACAATGAGCAGTTCTTC. Its translation: CASSVMRNNEQFF.

The sample holds a few counts of this clonotype. This rearrangement joins TRBV5-4 to TRBJ1-1; perhaps TRBD1 as D (5 bases). The germline V gene encodes CDR1 SGHNT and CDR2 YYREEE (reference sequence). V was shortened by 4 bases and J by 0 bases, with 13 bases between the two germline ends. This CDR3 comprises 15 residues. The CDR3 loop reads CASSPDINVNTEAFF. In DNA, the CDR3 is TGTGCCAGCAGCCCGGACATCAACGTGAACACTGAAGCTTTCTTT.

In its sample, this clonotype was seen many times. The chain has TRBV29-1 and TRBJ2-7; 8 nucleotides line up with TRBD1. V shed 6 bases and J 2 bases; nucleotides not matched to a gene: 6. The CDR3 has 13 amino acids. Germline CDR1 SQVTM, CDR2 ANQGSEA. CDR3 sequence reads: CSVESDRAYEQYF. CDR3 coding DNA: TGCAGCGTCGAGTCGGACAGGGCCTACGAGCAGTACTTC.

This clonotype was observed a handful of times. This sequence joins TRBV4-1 and TRBJ1-2; a possible D gene is TRBD1 (5 bases). From germline, CDR1 is MGHRA and CDR2 YSYEKL. The V end lost 0 bases, the J end lost 8 bases, and 7 bases lay between the germline ends. This CDR3 spans 12 amino acids. For the CDR3, the DNA is TGCGCCAGCAGCCAAGATAACAGGGGCTACACCTTC. Translating it yields CASSQDNRGYTF.

This clonotype occurred many times. J is TRBJ2-7 and V is TRBV10-1; D is unresolved. V lost 4 bases to trimming and J lost 3 bases, with 10 bases between them. The CDR3 loop spans 13 amino acids. Germline CDR1 is WNHNN and CDR2 is SYGVQD (reference sequence). This CDR3 reads CASSAGPDYEQYF. CDR3 DNA: TGCGCCAGCAGTGCAGGTCCGGACTACGAGCAGTACTTC.

This clonotype was seen more than once but under ten times. The rearrangement uses TRBV5-8 and TRBJ2-1, with TRBD1 matching 7 bases. With V trimmed by 5 bases and J by 0 bases, 5 bases remained unmatched. CDR1 and CDR2 from the germline V gene are SGHTS and YDEGEE. There are 15 residues in the CDR3. The CDR3 DNA follows: TGTGCCAGCAGTCAGGGGGTTAACTCCTACAATGAGCAGTTCTTC. Its protein product is CASSQGVNSYNEQFF.

This sequence joins TRBV29-1 and TRBJ2-7; D is ambiguous. The V gene's germline CDR1 is SQVTM and CDR2 ANQGSEA. Trimming shortened V by 4 bases and J by 4 bases, and 14 bases separated the two germline ends. This CDR3 spans 13 amino acids. The DNA of the CDR3 is TGCAGCGTTGGGGTCGCGTCGGGTTACGAGCAGTACTTC. Translated: CSVGVASGYEQYF.

This clonotype has more than one count but fewer than ten. This chain connects TRBV11-3 to TRBJ2-1; D is uncertain. The CDR3 totals 11 residues. The germline V gene encodes CDR1 SGHNT and CDR2 YENEEA. Trimming left V 5 bases short and J 8 bases short, with 7 bases between. CDR3 in DNA: TGTGCCAGCAGCCGTGAGGATGAGCAGTTCTTC. Translating it yields CASSREDEQFF.

This chain joins TRBV15 and TRBJ1-1, with no clear D. Per germline, CDR1 LNHNV and CDR2 YYDKDF (reference sequence). Trimming took off 5 bases at V and 3 bases at J, with 10 bases between the two ends. This CDR3 has 13 amino acids. The CDR3 coding sequence is TGTGCCACCAGCCACCGTCGGGACACTGAAGCTTTCTTT. Protein sequence: CATSHRRDTEAFF.

The rearrangement links TRBV5-5 to TRBJ1-5, with D possibly matching TRBD1 (5 bases). The germline CDR1 and CDR2 sequences are SGHKS and YYEKEE (reference sequence). The CDR3 loop spans 16 amino acids. The V gene lost 1 base and the J gene lost 2 bases, with 13 bases spanning the gap. The chain's CDR3 is CASSLRGERRNQPQHF. The CDR3 DNA reads as TGTGCCAGCAGCTTGCGGGGGGAGAGGCGCAATCAGCCCCAGCATTTT.

This clonotype turned up a few times. The chain joins TRBV29-1 to TRBJ2-7; no reliable D call. Germline V CDR1 and CDR2: SQVTM, ANQGSEA. This CDR3 contains 11 residues. Trimming cost V 6 bases and J 0 bases, with 6 bases left between them. Here the CDR3 reads CSVEDSYEQYF. DNA of the CDR3: TGCAGCGTCGAGGACTCCTACGAGCAGTACTTC.

V usage is TRBV7-9 and J usage is TRBJ2-1; no clear D gene. The ends were cut back, 4 bases at V and 0 bases at J, with 16 bases in the middle. Germline CDR1 is SEHNR and CDR2 is FQNEAQ (reference sequence). The CDR3 spans 17 residues. The CDR3 DNA is TGTGCCAGCAGCTCCCCCTACGGCACCCGCTCCTACAATGAGCAGTTCTTC. As protein: CASSSPYGTRSYNEQFF.

The chain uses TRBV11-3 and TRBJ2-4, with 12 positions matching TRBD2. The CDR3 is 15 amino acids. The V gene's germline CDR1 is SGHNT and CDR2 YENEEA. V was clipped by 5 bases and J by 8 bases; unmatched bases: 7. CDR3 region: CASSTTASGRDIQYF. DNA of the CDR3: TGTGCCAGCAGCACCACTGCTAGCGGGAGGGACATTCAGTACTTC.

This clonotype was picked up a small number of times. V is TRBV19 and J is TRBJ2-2; 7 bases are a match to TRBD1. The CDR3 runs to 14 residues. Germline CDR1 and CDR2: LNHDA and SQIVND (reference sequence). Unmatched junction bases numbered 3, after V lost 6 bases and J lost 2 bases. The CDR3 here is CASSRDSNTGELFF. The CDR3 DNA follows: TGTGCCAGTAGCCGGGACAGCAACACCGGGGAGCTGTTTTTT.

Many counts were recorded for this clonotype. The rearrangement joins TRBV7-9 to TRBJ1-4; tentatively, D is TRBD1 (6 bases). The germline V gene has CDR1 SEHNR and CDR2 FQNEAQ (reference sequence). Trimming shortened V by 3 bases and J by 7 bases, and 9 bases separated the two germline ends. There are 13 residues in the CDR3. In DNA form, the CDR3 reads TGTGCCAGCAGCTTTCAAGGGGGTGAAAAACTGTTTTTT. This gives the protein CASSFQGGEKLFF.

The genes are TRBV11-3 and TRBJ2-2; no reliable D call. This CDR3 comprises 16 residues. The V gene lost 5 bases and the J gene lost 4 bases, with 17 bases spanning the gap. Germline V gene sequence: CDR1 SGHNT, CDR2 YENEEA. The CDR3 DNA reads TGTGCCAGCAGCCCCACCTGGGTCCCGTCCACCGGGGAGCTGTTTTTT. This translates into CASSPTWVPSTGELFF.

Turning to this clonotype: Its ends do not fully match the called genes, so a read error is possible. This rearrangement joins TRBV29-1 to TRBJ2-2; D not resolved. Germline CDR1 is SQVTM and CDR2 is ANQGSEA. This CDR3 is built from 12 residues. The DNA for the CDR3 is TGCAGCGTCGAAGGCCTGACCGGGGAGCTGTTTTTT. Translating gives CSVEGLTGELFF.